The 21 T cell receptor beta chains in this list originate from one sample, sequenced in a study of cytomegalovirus exposure and HLA in healthy donors. Amplification used 60 Vbeta primers and 13 Jbeta primers. Profiled with immunoSEQ multiplex PCR; TCRdb holds only in-frame clones, not every one. The table records some 100,000 clones, around 84% of them present only once. Sequencing used PBMCs. These receptors were collected from a woman in her 40s in good health and CMV-seropositive.

The chain joins TRBV29-1 to TRBJ2-1; unclear D gene. Trimming stripped 5 bases from V and 2 bases from J, with 4 bases between. This CDR3 contains 11 residues. From germline, CDR1 is SQVTM and CDR2 ANQGSEA. CDR3 in amino acids: CSVPAYNEQFF. In DNA form, the CDR3 reads TGCAGCGTTCCGGCCTACAATGAGCAGTTCTTC.

The CDR3 loop is CAWQSGSQETQYF. CDR3 nucleotide sequence: TGTGCCTGGCAAAGCGGGTCCCAAGAGACCCAGTACTTC. The chain couples TRBV30 to TRBJ2-5, with D perhaps TRBD2 (6 bases). Germline V CDR1 and CDR2: GTSNPN, SVGIG (reference sequence). Trimming cost V 5 bases and J 1 base, with 11 bases left between them. The CDR3 runs to 13 residues.

The CDR3 loop reads CASSVIAGGGGELFF. CDR3 in DNA: TGTGCCAGCAGTGTTATAGCGGGAGGAGGCGGGGAGCTGTTTTTT. The chain has TRBV2 and TRBJ2-2, with TRBD2 matching 10 bases. J gave up 7 bases and V 4 bases, and 6 bases lay outside the gene matches. This CDR3 is built from 15 residues. The V gene's germline CDR1 is SNHLY and CDR2 FYNNEI.

V and J are TRBV10-3 and TRBJ2-1; 8 bases match TRBD2. J was trimmed by 7 bases and V by 6 bases; bases with no gene match: 11. The CDR3 is 15 residues long. Germline V gives CDR1 ENHRY, CDR2 SYGVKD. CDR3 DNA: TGTGCCATCAGGCAACCGGGAGGGGGGCTTAATGAGCAGTTCTTC. Translation gives CAIRQPGGGLNEQFF.

This clone was observed a single time. The genes are TRBV28 and TRBJ1-5; 10 bases fit TRBD1. The germline V gene encodes CDR1 MDHEN and CDR2 SYDVKM. The CDR3 spans 16 residues. V lost 5 bases and J lost 3; bases outside the gene matches: 7. CDR3 region: CASSPDRGQTNQPQHF. In nucleotides, the CDR3 is TGTGCCAGCAGTCCAGACAGGGGGCAAACCAATCAGCCCCAGCATTTT.

The V and J genes are TRBV7-2 and TRBJ2-7, with TRBD1 identical over 9 bases. The germline V gene encodes CDR1 SGHTA and CDR2 FQGNSA. V was pared by 3 bases and J by 3 bases, with 9 bases of the junction left unmatched. The CDR3 is made up of 16 amino acids. CDR3 bases: TGTGCCAGCAGCTTTCCCTTGGGACAGGGTGTCTACGAGCAGTACTTC. Protein product: CASSFPLGQGVYEQYF. The full variable domain, rest sourced from reference TRBV7-2 and TRBJ2-7, is GAGVSQSPSNKVTEKGKDVELRCDPISGHTALYWYRQSLGQGLEFLIYFQGNSAPDKSGLPSDRFSAERTGGSVSTLTIQRTQQEDSAVYLCASSFPLGQGVYEQYFGPGTRLTVT.

The chain combines TRBV4-2 with TRBJ2-6; D is possibly TRBD2 (5 bases). This CDR3 contains 16 residues. Germline CDR1 and CDR2: LGHNA and YNFKEQ. Deletions cut 3 bases from V and 1 base from J, with 10 bases between. The CDR3 protein is CASSQDGVSGANVLTF. CDR3 coding DNA: TGTGCCAGCAGCCAGGACGGGGTTTCTGGGGCCAACGTCCTGACTTTC.

This clone has only a few counts. V gene TRBV27 combines with J gene TRBJ2-3; no clear D. This CDR3 has 15 amino acids. The ends were cut back, 2 bases at V and 2 bases at J, with 11 bases in the middle. Looked up from germline, CDR1 is MNHEY and CDR2 is SMNVEV (reference sequence). The CDR3 DNA reads as TGTGCCAGCAGTTTAGTGCCTGCGGACACAGATACGCAGTATTTT. It encodes CASSLVPADTDTQYF.

V is TRBV18 and J is TRBJ2-2; 9 bases agree with TRBD1. The ends lost 3 bases at V and 5 bases at J; junction bases unmatched: 7. This CDR3 has 16 amino acids. In germline, CDR1 is KGHSH, CDR2 LQKENI. CDR3 loop: CASSPRVGQGTGELFF. CDR3 nucleotides: TGTGCCAGCTCACCGCGAGTGGGACAGGGTACCGGGGAGCTGTTTTTT.

V and J are TRBV5-4 and TRBJ2-7; 7 bases line up with TRBD1. The CDR3 has 14 amino acids. The V gene end was trimmed by 3 bases and the J gene end by 2 bases; junction bases not matched to a gene: 5. Germline assignment: CDR1 SGHNT and CDR2 YYREEE (reference sequence). Here the CDR3 reads CASSWDRTTYEQYF. For the CDR3, the DNA is TGTGCCAGCAGCTGGGACAGAACCACCTACGAGCAGTACTTC.

The chain has TRBV13 and TRBJ1-2; unclear D gene. V lost 3 bases and J lost 3, with 11 bases in between. The CDR3 has 14 residues. Germline lookup yields CDR1 PRHDT and CDR2 FYEKMQ (reference sequence). CDR3 in DNA: TGTGCCAGCAGCTTCACGGACGGGGACTATGGCTACACCTTC. It yields the protein CASSFTDGDYGYTF.

The rearrangement links TRBV7-9 to TRBJ2-1; 12 nucleotides match TRBD2. Germline CDR1 SEHNR, CDR2 FQNEAQ (reference sequence). Losses at the gene ends were 1 base for V and 5 bases for J; bases not matched to a gene: 6. The CDR3 has 17 amino acids. The CDR3 region is CASSLDPSGRANNEQFF. The CDR3 DNA sequence: TGTGCCAGCAGCTTAGACCCTAGCGGGAGGGCCAACAATGAGCAGTTCTTC.

This chain connects TRBV9 to TRBJ2-7, with D unresolved. Per germline, CDR1 SGDLS and CDR2 YYNGEE. The CDR3 loop spans 15 amino acids. V dropped 3 bases and J dropped 0 bases, with 13 bases sitting between them. CDR3 in amino acids: CASSGGGLGSYEQYF. The DNA for the CDR3 is TGTGCCAGCAGCGGAGGCGGCTTAGGCTCCTACGAGCAGTACTTC. The full variable domain, with the rest looked up from reference TRBV9 and TRBJ2-7, is DSGVTQTPKHLITATGQRVTLRCSPRSGDLSVYWYQQSLDQGLQFLIQYYNGEERAKGNILERFSAQQFPDLHSELNLSSLELGDSALYFCASSGGGLGSYEQYFGPGTRLTVT.

In the case of this clone: A read error may account for a junction end that differs from germline. The V call is TRBV7-7, the J call TRBJ2-5, with D possibly matching TRBD2 (5 bases). The CDR3 covers 14 residues. Germline CDR1 SSHAT, CDR2 FNYEAQ (reference sequence). CDR3 coding DNA: TGTGCTAGCAGCTTAGAGGGAGTCCAAGAGACCCAGTACTTC. Its protein product is CASSLEGVQETQYF.

The genes are TRBV19 and TRBJ1-2, with D hard to call. Germline V CDR1 and CDR2: LNHDA, SQIVND (reference sequence). Trimming pared 3 bases from V and 8 bases from J, leaving 16 bases between. This CDR3 is built from 14 residues. CDR3 loop: CASSMEDGYLGYTF. The CDR3 DNA reads as TGTGCCAGTAGTATGGAGGACGGGTACCTGGGCTACACCTTC. Combining the CDR3 with reference TRBV19 and TRBJ1-2 gives the whole variable domain DGGITQSPKYLFRKEGQNVTLSCEQNLNHDAMYWYRQDPGQGLRLIYYSQIVNDFQKGDIAEGYSVSREKKESFPLTVTSAQKNPTAFYLCASSMEDGYLGYTFGSGTRLTVV.

The rearrangement joins TRBV7-3 to TRBJ2-1; 7 nucleotides align to TRBD1. The V gene end was trimmed by 5 bases and the J gene end by 5 bases; junction bases not matched to a gene: 6. The germline gives CDR1 SGHTA, CDR2 FQGTGA. The CDR3 length is 14 residues. The CDR3 sequence: CASSPTGADNEQFF. The CDR3 DNA reads as TGTGCCAGCAGCCCAACAGGGGCGGACAATGAGCAGTTCTTC.

The V gene is TRBV6-6, the J gene TRBJ1-1; D might be TRBD1 (6 bases). V was trimmed by 5 bases and J by 10 bases, leaving 17 bases between them. From germline, CDR1 is MNHNY and CDR2 SVGAGI (reference sequence). The CDR3 contains 13 residues. The CDR3 is CASSRREGGGAFF. CDR3 sequence (DNA): TGTGCCAGCAGTCGGCGGGAAGGGGGGGGAGCTTTCTTT.

The chain is built from TRBV19 and TRBJ1-1, with TRBD1 as a possible D gene (6 bases). CDR1 is LNHDA, CDR2 SQIVND, per germline (reference sequence). Trimming removed 6 bases from V and 0 bases from J, with 8 bases in between. CDR3 length: 13 residues. For the CDR3, the DNA is TGTGCCAGTAGCGGACAGATGAACACTGAAGCTTTCTTT. This codes for CASSGQMNTEAFF.

The chain uses TRBV14 and TRBJ2-1; D perhaps matches TRBD1 (5 bases). V was pared by 0 bases and J by 9 bases, with 12 bases between. Germline lookup yields CDR1 SGHDN and CDR2 FVKESK. The CDR3 is 14 residues long. The CDR3 loop is CASSQEGRRGEQFF. The DNA for the CDR3 is TGTGCCAGCAGCCAAGAGGGAAGAAGGGGTGAGCAGTTCTTC.

J is TRBJ2-2 and V is TRBV2; D not resolved. Between the trimmed V and J ends, which lost 4 bases and 5 bases, there was a span of 5 bases. The CDR3 is 12 amino acids. Germline V gene sequence: CDR1 SNHLY, CDR2 FYNNEI. The CDR3 loop is CASSGLTGELFF. CDR3 nucleotide sequence: TGTGCCAGCAGTGGACTGACCGGGGAGCTGTTTTTT.

The V gene is TRBV2, the J gene TRBJ2-5; TRBD2 aligns across 8 bases. Judging by the DNA end, TRBJ2-7 fits better; the J call may be wrong. Germline V gene sequence: CDR1 SNHLY, CDR2 FYNNEI. This CDR3 is 13 amino acids long. The CDR3 spells CASSELTSAEQYF. The CDR3 DNA is TGTGCCAGCAGTGAGCTGACTAGCGCCGAGCAGTACTTC.